These 29 T cell receptor beta chains came from one sample sequenced in a study of control samples from healthy donors and cancer patients. TCRdb keeps only in-frame clones here, not all; method: immunoSEQ multiplex PCR. The sample consists of about 93,000 clones, about 85% of them appearing once. The specimen sequenced was blood. The receptors here all came from a woman in her 70s in good health.

The rearrangement joins TRBV4-3 to TRBJ2-1, with D possibly TRBD2 on 5 matching bases. Trimming cost V 0 bases and J 0 bases, with 15 bases left between them. The germline V gene encodes CDR1 LGHNA and CDR2 YSLEER. The CDR3 extends over 18 amino acids. CDR3 residues: CASSQDPPPGSSYNEQFF. The CDR3 region has the DNA TGCGCCAGCAGCCAAGATCCCCCACCGGGGAGCTCCTACAATGAGCAGTTCTTC.

The V and J genes are TRBV14 and TRBJ1-1; maybe TRBD1 (5 bases). The V end was cut by 0 bases, the J end by 10 bases, with 15 bases between. The CDR3 length is 14 residues. The germline gives CDR1 SGHDN, CDR2 FVKESK. The CDR3 bases are TGTGCCAGCAGCCAAGATTCAATGTCAGGGTCAGCTTTCTTT. Translated, it gives CASSQDSMSGSAFF.

The rearrangement joins TRBV3-1 (or the pseudogene TRBV3-2) to TRBJ2-2, with 13 bases matching TRBD2. CDR1 is LGHDT, CDR2 YNNKEL, per germline (reference sequence). The V gene end was trimmed by 3 bases and the J gene end by 8 bases; junction bases not matched to a gene: 6. The CDR3 loop spans 16 amino acids. The CDR3 sequence is CASSQGLAGSVGELFF. For the CDR3, the DNA is TGTGCCAGCAGCCAGGGACTAGCGGGGTCTGTAGGGGAGCTGTTTTTT.

The chain employs TRBV6-4 and TRBJ2-3; 7 nucleotides agree with TRBD2. The CDR3 is made up of 16 amino acids. Trimming cost V 6 bases and J 1 base; bases outside gene matches: 10. Per the germline V gene, CDR1 is MRHNA and CDR2 is SNTAGT. The CDR3 nucleotides are TGTGCCAGCAGGCCCTCTGTCACTAGCGGCACAGATACGCAGTATTTT. Protein: CASRPSVTSGTDTQYF.

The chain is built from TRBV11-2 and TRBJ2-5; D is uncertain. This CDR3 has 16 amino acids. Looked up from germline, CDR1 is SGHAT and CDR2 is FQNNGV. The V end was cut by 3 bases, the J end by 1 base, with 15 bases between. CDR3 amino acids: CASSFRRVWGQETQYF. The CDR3 bases are TGTGCCAGCAGCTTCCGCCGGGTTTGGGGCCAAGAGACCCAGTACTTC.

J is TRBJ2-7 and V is TRBV14; tentatively, D is TRBD2 (6 bases). This CDR3 is built from 17 residues. The V and J ends lost 1 base and 0 bases respectively, with 16 bases between them. Per germline, CDR1 SGHDN and CDR2 FVKESK. In DNA form, the CDR3 reads TGTGCCAGCAGCCAAGGCTGGGGAGGCCCGAGCTCCTACGAGCAGTACTTC. It codes for CASSQGWGGPSSYEQYF.

The V gene is TRBV11-2, the J gene TRBJ1-2; the match to TRBD1 covers 9 bases. This CDR3 has 15 residues. V lost 4 bases, J lost 3 bases, and 6 bases stayed unmatched. Germline CDR1 is SGHAT and CDR2 is FQNNGV. CDR3 DNA: TGTGCCAGCAGCTCCCTAAGGACAGGGGACTATGGCTACACCTTC. Its protein is CASSSLRTGDYGYTF.

In this sample, this clone turned up a few times. This chain connects TRBV2 to TRBJ1-1, with D hard to call. The CDR3 length is 14 residues. Trimming pared 0 bases from V and 1 base from J, leaving 6 bases between. The germline CDR1 and CDR2 sequences are SNHLY and FYNNEI. CDR3 in DNA: TGTGCCAGCAGTGAAGCACAGACGAACACTGAAGCTTTCTTT. Amino acids: CASSEAQTNTEAFF.

This clone was seen more than once but under ten times. V is TRBV3-1 (or the pseudogene TRBV3-2) and J is TRBJ1-1, with D unclear. This CDR3 contains 13 residues. From germline, CDR1 is LGHDT and CDR2 YNNKEL (reference sequence). Between the trimmed V and J ends, which lost 0 bases and 11 bases, there was a span of 13 bases. CDR3 nucleotide sequence: TGTGCCAGCAGCCAAGACGCGGAATACGGGGCTTTCTTT. Translated, it gives CASSQDAEYGAFF.

V and J are TRBV6-5 and TRBJ2-2, with D uncertain. The CDR3 covers 14 residues. Looked up from germline, CDR1 is MNHEY and CDR2 is SVGAGI. The V end was cut by 6 bases, the J end by 0 bases, with 8 bases between. The CDR3 DNA is TGTGCCAGCAGCGGGCCCACGAACACCGGGGAGCTGTTTTTT. Its translation is CASSGPTNTGELFF.

The chain employs TRBV18 and TRBJ1-3, with D possibly matching TRBD1 (6 bases). The CDR3 sequence is 16 residues long. Trimming took off 2 bases at V and 0 bases at J, with 11 bases between the two ends. CDR1 and CDR2 from the germline V gene are KGHSH and LQKENI. The CDR3, as DNA: TGTGCCAGCTCACCAGTCGGACAGAACTCTGGAAACACCATATATTTT. Translation gives CASSPVGQNSGNTIYF.

V gene TRBV20-1 combines with J gene TRBJ1-2; a weak D match, TRBD1 (5 bases). Germline CDR1 is DFQATT and CDR2 is SNEGSKA (reference sequence). This CDR3 comprises 11 residues. Trimming stripped 1 base from V and 7 bases from J, with 7 bases between. This CDR3 is CSARAGVGYTF. In DNA, the CDR3 is TGCAGTGCTAGAGCGGGGGTTGGCTACACCTTC.

The V and J genes are TRBV6-6 and TRBJ1-1; D gene uncertain. The germline V and J ends were trimmed by 6 bases and 0 bases, with 11 bases remaining between them. This CDR3 spans 14 amino acids. CDR1 and CDR2 (germline): MNHNY, SVGAGI (reference sequence). In DNA, the CDR3 is TGTGCCAGCAGCCTAGCCACTGTGAACACTGAAGCTTTCTTT. Its protein product is CASSLATVNTEAFF.

The chain has TRBV10-3 and TRBJ1-1; the match to TRBD1 covers 8 bases. The germline gives CDR1 ENHRY, CDR2 SYGVKD. V shed 2 bases, J shed 10 bases, and the junction held 6 bases outside the gene matches. This CDR3 has 13 amino acids. CDR3 DNA: TGTGCCATCAGTGAGGGACAGGGACTCGGAGCTTTCTTT. Amino acid sequence: CAISEGQGLGAFF.

In this sample, this clone turned up once. V gene TRBV27 combines with J gene TRBJ1-1; a weak D match, TRBD1 (5 bases). V was cut by 2 bases and J by 5 bases, with 18 bases left in between. There are 16 residues in the CDR3. Germline CDR1 is MNHEY and CDR2 is SMNVEV (reference sequence). Written as DNA, the CDR3 is TGTGCCAGCAGTTTAATTCGGGTAAACTCAGGGACTGAAGCTTTCTTT. Protein: CASSLIRVNSGTEAFF.

The chain's CDR3 is CASSPPGLAPYEQYF. CDR3 coding DNA: TGTGCCAGCAGTCCCCCTGGACTAGCCCCCTACGAGCAGTACTTC. V is TRBV3-1 (or the pseudogene TRBV3-2) and J is TRBJ2-7, with TRBD2 matching 8 bases. V was pared by 6 bases and J by 2 bases, with 9 bases of the junction left unmatched. CDR3 length: 15 residues. CDR1 and CDR2 (germline): LGHDT, YNNKEL (reference sequence).

This chain connects TRBV6-2 or TRBV6-3 to TRBJ1-5; 7 nucleotides line up with TRBD1. The CDR3 sequence is 18 residues long. Losses at the gene ends were 2 bases for V and 0 bases for J; bases not matched to a gene: 10. Germline assignment: CDR1 MNHEY and CDR2 SVGEGT. As DNA, the CDR3 is TGTGCCAGCAGTTACCAGTCGAGAGGGGGCCTTAGCAATCAGCCCCAGCATTTT. Translated: CASSYQSRGGLSNQPQHF.

The rearrangement uses TRBV11-2 and TRBJ2-7, with 11 nucleotides matching TRBD2. Trimming removed 3 bases from V and 3 bases from J; junction bases left unmatched: 4. Germline CDR1 reads SGHAT; CDR2 reads FQNNGV. The length of the CDR3 is 15 residues. CDR3 amino acids: CASSLTGLADYEQYF. The CDR3 DNA reads TGTGCCAGCAGCTTGACGGGACTAGCGGACTACGAGCAGTACTTC. Filled out from reference TRBV11-2 and TRBJ2-7, the complete variable domain reads EAGVAQSPRYKIIEKRQSVAFWCNPISGHATLYWYQQILGQGPKLLIQFQNNGVVDDSQLPKDRFSAERLKGVDSTLKIQPAKLEDSAVYLCASSLTGLADYEQYFGPGTRLTVT.

CDR3 in DNA: TGCGCCAGCAGCCAAGATCTGGGCTTGGCTAAGCAGTACTTC. Translation gives CASSQDLGLAKQYF. The chain couples TRBV4-3 to TRBJ2-7, with D unresolved. Germline lookup yields CDR1 LGHNA and CDR2 YSLEER. The V and J ends lost 0 bases and 8 bases respectively, with 14 bases between them. The CDR3 contains 14 residues.

The rearrangement uses TRBV3-1 (or the pseudogene TRBV3-2) and TRBJ1-4; D might be TRBD1 (6 bases). The CDR3 has 20 amino acids. V was trimmed by 0 bases and J by 11 bases, leaving 31 bases between them. CDR1 is LGHDT, CDR2 YNNKEL, per germline (reference sequence). The CDR3 DNA follows: TGTGCCAGCAGCCAAGATAAGGATCCGGGGACACCCCGTGCTTATTCCAAACTGTTTTTT. This encodes CASSQDKDPGTPRAYSKLFF.

J is TRBJ2-1 and V is TRBV6-1, with TRBD2 matching 9 bases. V dropped 0 bases and J dropped 0; count of bases not matched to a gene: 6. This CDR3 contains 18 residues. CDR1 is MNHNS, CDR2 SASEGT, per germline. The CDR3 nucleotides read TGTGCCAGCAGTGAAGCCTCGGCGGGAGGGAGCTCCTACAATGAGCAGTTCTTC. Encoded protein: CASSEASAGGSSYNEQFF.

The table lists this clone with a count of one. V gene TRBV5-5 combines with J gene TRBJ1-2; the D is unclear. Trimming removed 0 bases from V and 3 bases from J, with 9 bases in between. The length of the CDR3 is 14 residues. Germline CDR1 and CDR2: SGHKS and YYEKEE (reference sequence). In nucleotides, the CDR3 is TGTGCCAGCAGCTTGGCAGAGAAGGACTATGGCTACACCTTC. Translation: CASSLAEKDYGYTF.

The chain joins TRBV6-6 to TRBJ2-6, with 8 bases matching TRBD1. The CDR3 runs to 16 residues. The germline gives CDR1 MNHNY, CDR2 SVGAGI (reference sequence). With V trimmed by 5 bases and J by 2 bases, 5 bases remained unmatched. CDR3 sequence reads: CASSRATGAGANVLTF. CDR3 bases: TGTGCCAGCAGTCGTGCGACAGGGGCTGGGGCCAACGTCCTGACTTTC.

This sequence joins TRBV20-1 and TRBJ2-7, with 9 bases identical to TRBD2. This CDR3 comprises 14 residues. Germline CDR1 DFQATT, CDR2 SNEGSKA (reference sequence). V was clipped by 3 bases and J by 7 bases; unmatched bases: 10. CDR3: CSASGVAGVGEQYF. The DNA of the CDR3 is TGCAGTGCTAGTGGGGTAGCGGGAGTGGGGGAGCAGTACTTC.

V and J are TRBV3-1 (or the pseudogene TRBV3-2) and TRBJ2-7; 9 bases are a match to TRBD2. Germline CDR1 and CDR2: LGHDT and YNNKEL (reference sequence). CDR3 length equals 16 residues. V was pared by 1 base and J by 3 bases, with 7 bases of the junction left unmatched. The chain's CDR3 is CASSQVGDSGSYEQYF. The DNA of the CDR3 is TGTGCCAGCAGCCAAGTCGGAGATAGCGGGAGCTACGAGCAGTACTTC.

J is TRBJ2-1 and V is TRBV10-3, with 10 positions matching TRBD2. J lost 7 bases, V lost 2 bases, and 8 bases had no gene match. Germline V CDR1 and CDR2: ENHRY, SYGVKD. The CDR3 contains 16 residues. The DNA for the CDR3 is TGTGCCATCAGTGAGACTAGCGGGATCCCCGGGAATGAGCAGTTCTTC. Protein sequence: CAISETSGIPGNEQFF.

This sequence joins TRBV4-1 and TRBJ1-2; TRBD1 matches at 9 bases. The CDR3 totals 17 residues. V gave up 0 bases and J gave up 6 bases; unmatched junction bases: 11. CDR1 is MGHRA, CDR2 YSYEKL, per germline. CDR3 sequence reads: CASSQDLREWTGDGYTF. CDR3 coding DNA: TGCGCCAGCAGCCAAGATTTGCGTGAGTGGACAGGGGATGGCTACACCTTC.

The rearrangement links TRBV6-5 to TRBJ1-4; 7 nucleotides match TRBD1. CDR1 and CDR2 from the germline V gene are MNHEY and SVGAGI. The trim removed 6 bases at V and 6 bases at J, leaving 10 bases unmatched. This CDR3 has 15 residues. For the CDR3, the DNA is TGTGCCAGCAGCCCCCTGGGGGACAGCTATGAAAAACTGTTTTTT. Translating gives CASSPLGDSYEKLFF.

The CDR3 coding sequence is TGTGCCAGCAGTGATTTCGTCGGGACAGGGACCTCCTACGAGCAGTACTTC. Amino acid sequence: CASSDFVGTGTSYEQYF. The V and J genes are TRBV25-1 and TRBJ2-7, with 9 bases fitting TRBD1. This CDR3 has 17 amino acids. J lost 0 bases, V lost 3 bases, and 9 bases had no gene match. Germline V gene sequence: CDR1 MGHDK, CDR2 SYGVNS.